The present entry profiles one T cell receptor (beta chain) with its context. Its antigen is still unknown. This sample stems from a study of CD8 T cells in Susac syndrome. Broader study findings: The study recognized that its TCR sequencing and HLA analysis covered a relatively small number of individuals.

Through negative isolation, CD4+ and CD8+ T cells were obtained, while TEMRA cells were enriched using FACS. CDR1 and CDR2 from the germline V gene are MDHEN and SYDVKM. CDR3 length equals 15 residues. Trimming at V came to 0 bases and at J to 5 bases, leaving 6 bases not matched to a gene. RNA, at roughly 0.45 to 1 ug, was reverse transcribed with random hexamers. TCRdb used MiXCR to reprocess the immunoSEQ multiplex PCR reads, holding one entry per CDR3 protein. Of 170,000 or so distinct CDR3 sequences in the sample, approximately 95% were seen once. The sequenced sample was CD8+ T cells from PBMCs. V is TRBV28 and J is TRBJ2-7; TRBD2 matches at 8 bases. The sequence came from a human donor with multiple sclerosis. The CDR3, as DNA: TGTGCCAGCAGTTTATGGGGACTAGAAGGCCACGAGCAGTACTTC. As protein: CASSLWGLEGHEQYF.